This TCR beta chain was captured by sequencing in a study of T cells expressing NK-cell markers. As concerns this clonotype: Its specificity is not known.

The CDR3 spans 17 residues. The germline gives CDR1 DFQATT, CDR2 SNEGSKA (reference sequence). Generation of TCR beta cDNA was performed by 5'RACE template switching incorporating UMIs. After re-calling the 5' RACE reads, TCRdb lists one entry per CDR3 protein, DNA absent. The listing records about 460,000 distinct CDR3 sequences. Study results and limitations: Expanded clones of NKG2C+ T cells had an unclear HCMV specificity. Topping the CD3+CD56-NKG2C+ fraction as well were these clonotypes, in a handful of donors.

The receptor comes from a woman between 45 and 65 years old in good health. The chain carries TRBV20-1 and TRBJ2-2; the TCRdb call, TRBD2, lacks DNA for checking. The specimen sequenced was blood T cells: a sorted CD56 or NKG2C T cell subset, CD4+ or CD8+ T cells, or bulk PBMC T cells (not recorded which). CDR3 residues: CSASRFSGAKNTGELFF.